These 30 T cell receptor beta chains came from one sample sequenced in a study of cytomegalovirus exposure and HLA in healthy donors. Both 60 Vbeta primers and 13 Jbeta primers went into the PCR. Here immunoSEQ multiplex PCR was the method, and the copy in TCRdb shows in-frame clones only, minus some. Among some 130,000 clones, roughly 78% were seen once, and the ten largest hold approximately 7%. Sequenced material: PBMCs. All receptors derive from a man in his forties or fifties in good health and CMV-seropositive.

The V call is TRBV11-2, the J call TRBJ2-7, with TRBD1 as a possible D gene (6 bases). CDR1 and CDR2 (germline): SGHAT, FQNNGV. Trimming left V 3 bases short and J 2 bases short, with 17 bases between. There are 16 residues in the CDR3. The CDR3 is CASSFLLGHETYEQYF. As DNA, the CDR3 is TGTGCCAGCAGCTTCCTTTTGGGACATGAGACCTACGAGCAGTACTTC.

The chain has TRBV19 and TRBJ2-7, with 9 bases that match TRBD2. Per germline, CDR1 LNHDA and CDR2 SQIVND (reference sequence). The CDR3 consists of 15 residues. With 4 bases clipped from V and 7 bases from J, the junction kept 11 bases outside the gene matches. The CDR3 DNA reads TGTGCCAGTAGTACCATCGCGGCGGGAGGGTTTGAGCAGTACTTC. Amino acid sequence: CASSTIAAGGFEQYF.

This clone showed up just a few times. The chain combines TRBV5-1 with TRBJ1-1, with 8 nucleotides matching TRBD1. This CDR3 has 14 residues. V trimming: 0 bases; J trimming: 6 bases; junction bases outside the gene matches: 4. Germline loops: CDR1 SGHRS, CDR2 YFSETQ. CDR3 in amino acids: CASSLGGTGAEAFF. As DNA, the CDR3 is TGCGCCAGCAGCTTGGGCGGGACAGGCGCTGAAGCTTTCTTT.

Written as DNA, the CDR3 is TGTGCCAGCATTCCTACAGGGGGTTCCTACAATGAGCAGTTCTTC. It yields the protein CASIPTGGSYNEQFF. This rearrangement joins TRBV28 to TRBJ2-1; the match to TRBD1 covers 8 bases. J was trimmed by 1 base and V by 7 bases; bases with no gene match: 6. The CDR3 consists of 15 residues. The germline V gene encodes CDR1 MDHEN and CDR2 SYDVKM.

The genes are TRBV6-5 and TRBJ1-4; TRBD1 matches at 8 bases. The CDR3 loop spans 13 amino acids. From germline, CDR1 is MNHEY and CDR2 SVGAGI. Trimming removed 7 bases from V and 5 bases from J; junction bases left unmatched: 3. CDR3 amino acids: CASMWTGNEKLFF. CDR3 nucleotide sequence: TGTGCCAGCATGTGGACAGGGAATGAAAAACTGTTTTTT.

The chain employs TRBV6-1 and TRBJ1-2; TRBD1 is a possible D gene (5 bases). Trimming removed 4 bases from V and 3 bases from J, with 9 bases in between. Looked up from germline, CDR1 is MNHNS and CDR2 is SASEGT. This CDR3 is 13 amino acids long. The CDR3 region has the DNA TGTGCCAGCAGTGTCGGAGGGGACTATGGCTACACCTTC. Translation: CASSVGGDYGYTF.

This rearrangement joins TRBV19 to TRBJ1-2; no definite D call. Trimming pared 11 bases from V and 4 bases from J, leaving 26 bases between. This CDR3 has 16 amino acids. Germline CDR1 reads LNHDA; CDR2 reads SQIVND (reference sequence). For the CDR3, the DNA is TGTGCCCCCCCCCTGGTCGGGAGATTATACGGCTATGGCTACACCTTC. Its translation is CAPPLVGRLYGYGYTF.

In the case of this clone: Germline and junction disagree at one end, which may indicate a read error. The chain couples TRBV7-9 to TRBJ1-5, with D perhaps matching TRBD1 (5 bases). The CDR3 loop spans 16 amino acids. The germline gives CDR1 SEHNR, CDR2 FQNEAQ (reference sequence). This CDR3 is CSSSLAWTGGNQPQHF. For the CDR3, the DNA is TGTTCCAGCAGCTTAGCTTGGACCGGGGGAAATCAGCCCCAGCATTTT. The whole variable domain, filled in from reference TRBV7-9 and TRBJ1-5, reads DTGVSQNPRHKITKRGQNVTFRCDPISEHNRLYWYRQTLGQGPEFLTYFQNEAQLEKSRLLSDRFSAERPKGSFSTLEIQRTEQGDSAMYLCSSSLAWTGGNQPQHFGDGTRLSIL.

The DNA for the CDR3 is TGTGCTACCACGGACAGGAACTTCTATGGCTACACCTTC. Translation: CATTDRNFYGYTF. V usage is TRBV12-5 and J usage is TRBJ1-2; 7 nucleotides align to TRBD1. The CDR3 extends over 13 amino acids. The germline V gene has CDR1 LGHNT and CDR2 FRNRAP. Trimming at V came to 10 bases and at J to 4 bases, leaving 9 bases not matched to a gene.

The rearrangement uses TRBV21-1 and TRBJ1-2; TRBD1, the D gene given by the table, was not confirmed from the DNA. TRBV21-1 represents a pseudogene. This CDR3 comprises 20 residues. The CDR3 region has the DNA TGTGCCAGCAGCAAATCTTCTCGAGACAGGCAACTTTACTCTAACTATGGCTACACCTTC. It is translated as CASSKSSRDRQLYSNYGYTF.

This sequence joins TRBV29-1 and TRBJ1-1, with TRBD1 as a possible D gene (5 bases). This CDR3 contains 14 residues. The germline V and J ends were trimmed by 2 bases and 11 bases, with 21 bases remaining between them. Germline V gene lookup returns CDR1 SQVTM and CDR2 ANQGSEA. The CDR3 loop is CSVEIPPRQPGAFF. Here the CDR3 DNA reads TGCAGCGTTGAAATCCCACCTCGACAGCCTGGGGCTTTCTTT.

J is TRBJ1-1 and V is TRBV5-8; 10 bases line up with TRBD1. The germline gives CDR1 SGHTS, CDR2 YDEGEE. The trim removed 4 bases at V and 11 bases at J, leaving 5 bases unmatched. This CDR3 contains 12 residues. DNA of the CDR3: TGTGCCAGCAGCCCCCTGGACAGGGGGGCTTTCTTT. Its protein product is CASSPLDRGAFF. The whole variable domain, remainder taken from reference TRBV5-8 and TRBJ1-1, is EAGVTQSPTHLIKTRGQQATLRCSPISGHTSVYWYQQALGLGLQFLLWYDEGEERNRGNFPPRFSGRQFPNYSSELNVNALELEDSALYLCASSPLDRGAFFGQGTRLTVV.

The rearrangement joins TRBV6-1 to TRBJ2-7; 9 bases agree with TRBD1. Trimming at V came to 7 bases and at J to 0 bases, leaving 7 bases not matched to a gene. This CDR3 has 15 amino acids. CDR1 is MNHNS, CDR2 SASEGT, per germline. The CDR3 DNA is TGTGCCAGCAACCTCCACAGGGGGCCCTCCTACGAGCAGTACTTC. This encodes CASNLHRGPSYEQYF.

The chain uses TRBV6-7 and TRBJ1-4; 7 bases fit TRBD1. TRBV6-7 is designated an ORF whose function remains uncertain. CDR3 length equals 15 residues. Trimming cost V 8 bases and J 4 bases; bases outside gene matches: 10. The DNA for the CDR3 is TGTGCCAGCGAGCCTCCTCGACAGGGTAATGAAAAACTGTTTTTT. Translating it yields CASEPPRQGNEKLFF.

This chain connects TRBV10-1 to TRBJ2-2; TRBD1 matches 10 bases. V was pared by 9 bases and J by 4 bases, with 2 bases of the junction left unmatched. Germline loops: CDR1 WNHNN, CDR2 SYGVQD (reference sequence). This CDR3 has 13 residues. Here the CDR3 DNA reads TGCGCCAGGACAGGGGGCCGCACCGGGGAGCTGTTTTTT. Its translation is CARTGGRTGELFF.

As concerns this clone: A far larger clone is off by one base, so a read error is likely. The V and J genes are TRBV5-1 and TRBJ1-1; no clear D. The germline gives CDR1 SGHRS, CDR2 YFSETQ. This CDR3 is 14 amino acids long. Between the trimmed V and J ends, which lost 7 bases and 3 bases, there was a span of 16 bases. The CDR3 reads CASRPTTDYTEAFF. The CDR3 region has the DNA TGCGCCAGCCGCCCTACGACTGACTACACTGAAGCTTTCTTT.

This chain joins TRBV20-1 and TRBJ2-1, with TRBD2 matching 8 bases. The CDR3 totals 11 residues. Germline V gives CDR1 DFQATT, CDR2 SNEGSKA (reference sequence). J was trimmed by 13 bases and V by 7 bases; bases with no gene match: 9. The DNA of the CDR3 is TGCAGTGTGTGGAGCGGGAGAGGACAGTTCTTC. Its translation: CSVWSGRGQFF.

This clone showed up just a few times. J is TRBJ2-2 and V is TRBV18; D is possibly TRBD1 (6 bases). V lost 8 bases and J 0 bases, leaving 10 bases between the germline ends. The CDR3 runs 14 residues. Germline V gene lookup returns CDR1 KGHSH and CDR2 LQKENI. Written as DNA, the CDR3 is TGTGCCAGCGGACAGATAACGAACACCGGGGAGCTGTTTTTT. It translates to CASGQITNTGELFF.

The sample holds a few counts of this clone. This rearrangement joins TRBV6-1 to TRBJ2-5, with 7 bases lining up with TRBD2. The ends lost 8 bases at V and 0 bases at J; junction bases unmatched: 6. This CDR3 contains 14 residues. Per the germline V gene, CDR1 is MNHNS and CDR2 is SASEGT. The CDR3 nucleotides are TGTGCCAGCGGGGGGGGAGCGTACCAAGAGACCCAGTACTTC. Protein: CASGGGAYQETQYF.

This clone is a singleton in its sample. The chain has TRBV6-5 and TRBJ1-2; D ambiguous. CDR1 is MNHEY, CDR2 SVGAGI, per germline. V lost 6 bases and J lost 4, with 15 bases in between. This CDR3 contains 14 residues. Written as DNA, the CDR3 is TGTGCCAGCAGCCTCCTTACCCCGGGCTATGGCTACACCTTC. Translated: CASSLLTPGYGYTF.

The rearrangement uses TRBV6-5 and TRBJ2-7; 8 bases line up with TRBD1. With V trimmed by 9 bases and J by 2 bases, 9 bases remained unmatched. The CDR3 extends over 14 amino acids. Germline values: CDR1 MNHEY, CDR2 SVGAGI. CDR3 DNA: TGTGCCAGGGGGGACAGGTCCCACACCTACGAGCAGTACTTC. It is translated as CARGDRSHTYEQYF.

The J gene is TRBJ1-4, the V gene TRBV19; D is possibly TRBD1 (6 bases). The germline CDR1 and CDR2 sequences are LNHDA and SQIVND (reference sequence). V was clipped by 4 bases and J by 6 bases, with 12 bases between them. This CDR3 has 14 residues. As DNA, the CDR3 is TGTGCCAGTAGTAGGACAGTCGGGGATGAAAAACTGTTTTTT. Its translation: CASSRTVGDEKLFF.

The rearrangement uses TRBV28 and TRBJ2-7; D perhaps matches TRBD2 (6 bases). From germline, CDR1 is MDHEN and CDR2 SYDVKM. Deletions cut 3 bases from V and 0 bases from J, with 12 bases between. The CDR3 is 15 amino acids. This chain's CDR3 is CASSLWGDGSYEQYF. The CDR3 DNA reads TGTGCCAGCAGTTTGTGGGGGGATGGCTCCTACGAGCAGTACTTC.

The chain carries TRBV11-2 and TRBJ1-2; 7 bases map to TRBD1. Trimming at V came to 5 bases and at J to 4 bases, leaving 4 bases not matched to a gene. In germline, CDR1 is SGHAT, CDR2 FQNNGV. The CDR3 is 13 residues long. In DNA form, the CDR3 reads TGTGCCAGCAGCCGAGGGGGCGCCTATGGCTACACCTTC. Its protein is CASSRGGAYGYTF.

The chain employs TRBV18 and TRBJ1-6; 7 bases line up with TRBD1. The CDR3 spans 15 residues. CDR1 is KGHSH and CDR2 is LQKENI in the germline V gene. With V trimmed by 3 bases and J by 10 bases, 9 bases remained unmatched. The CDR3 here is CASSPRDRVGSPLHF. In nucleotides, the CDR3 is TGTGCCAGCTCACCTCGCGACAGGGTGGGCTCACCCCTCCACTTT.

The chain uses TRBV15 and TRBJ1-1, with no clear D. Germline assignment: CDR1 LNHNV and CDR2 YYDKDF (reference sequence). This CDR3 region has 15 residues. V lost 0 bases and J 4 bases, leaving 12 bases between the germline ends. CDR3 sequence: CATSRDPGWTTEAFF. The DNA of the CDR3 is TGTGCCACCAGCAGAGATCCGGGGTGGACCACTGAAGCTTTCTTT. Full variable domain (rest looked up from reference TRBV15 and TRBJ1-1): DAMVIQNPRYQVTQFGKPVTLSCSQTLNHNVMYWYQQKSSQAPKLLFHYYDKDFNNEADTPDNFQSRRPNTSFCFLDIRSPGLGDTAMYLCATSRDPGWTTEAFFGQGTRLTVV.

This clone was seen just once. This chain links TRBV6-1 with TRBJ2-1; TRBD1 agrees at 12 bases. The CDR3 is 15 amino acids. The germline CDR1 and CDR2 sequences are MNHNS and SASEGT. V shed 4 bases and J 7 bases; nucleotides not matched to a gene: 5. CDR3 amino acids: CASSAGTGGSNEQFF. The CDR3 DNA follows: TGTGCCAGCAGTGCCGGGACAGGGGGCTCTAATGAGCAGTTCTTC.

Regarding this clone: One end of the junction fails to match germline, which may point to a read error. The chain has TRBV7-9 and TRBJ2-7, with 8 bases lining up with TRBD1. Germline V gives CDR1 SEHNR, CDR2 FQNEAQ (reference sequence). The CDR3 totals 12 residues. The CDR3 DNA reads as TGTTCCAGCAGAAGACAGGGGTCCGAGCAGTACTTC. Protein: CSSRRQGSEQYF.

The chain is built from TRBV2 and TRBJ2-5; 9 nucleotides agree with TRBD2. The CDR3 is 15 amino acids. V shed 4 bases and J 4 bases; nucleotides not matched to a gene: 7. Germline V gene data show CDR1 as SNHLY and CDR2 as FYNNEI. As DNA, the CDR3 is TGTGCCAGCAGTGTCGGGGCTAGCGGGGTAGAGACCCAGTACTTC. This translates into CASSVGASGVETQYF.

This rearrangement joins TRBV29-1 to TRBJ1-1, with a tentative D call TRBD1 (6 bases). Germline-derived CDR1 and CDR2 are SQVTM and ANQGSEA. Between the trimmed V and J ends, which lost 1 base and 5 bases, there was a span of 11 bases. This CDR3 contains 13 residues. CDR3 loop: CSVEARGGTEAFF. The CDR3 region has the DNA TGCAGCGTTGAAGCGAGGGGGGGGACTGAAGCTTTCTTT.